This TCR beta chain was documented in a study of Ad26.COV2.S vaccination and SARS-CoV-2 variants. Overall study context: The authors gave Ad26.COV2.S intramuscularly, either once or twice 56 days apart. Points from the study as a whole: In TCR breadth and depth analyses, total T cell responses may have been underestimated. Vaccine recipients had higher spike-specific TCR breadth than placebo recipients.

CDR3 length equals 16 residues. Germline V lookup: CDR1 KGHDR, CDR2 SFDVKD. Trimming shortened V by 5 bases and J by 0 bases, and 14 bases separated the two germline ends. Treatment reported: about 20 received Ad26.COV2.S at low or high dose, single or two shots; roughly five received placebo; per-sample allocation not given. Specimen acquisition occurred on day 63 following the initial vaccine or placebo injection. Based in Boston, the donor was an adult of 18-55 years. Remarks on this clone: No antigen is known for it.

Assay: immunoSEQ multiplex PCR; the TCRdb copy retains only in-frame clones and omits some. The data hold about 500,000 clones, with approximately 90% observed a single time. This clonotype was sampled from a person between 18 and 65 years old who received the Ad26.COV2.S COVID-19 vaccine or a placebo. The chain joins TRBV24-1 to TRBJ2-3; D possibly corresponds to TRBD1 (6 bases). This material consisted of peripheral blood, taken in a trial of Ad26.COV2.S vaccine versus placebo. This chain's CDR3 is CATSGHQGSSTDTQYF. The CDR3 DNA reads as TGTGCCACCAGTGGTCACCAGGGGTCTAGCACAGATACGCAGTATTTT.